A selection of T cell receptor beta chains follows, all from one sample in a study of blood T cells in healthy people across ages. TCRdb itself ran the 5' RACE reads through MiXCR, one entry per CDR3 protein. The sample consists of under 1,000,000 distinct CDR3 sequences, 35% to 40% of them appearing once. The sequencing input was blood. Receptor source: a man younger than 30 in good health. CDR3s include the opening cysteine and the closing phenylalanine or tryptophan. The D gene is left open where the match is weak. Clone size appears in some rows only: once, few, many, or a class for an expanded clone.

V gene: TRBV7-8
J gene: TRBJ2-7
clone size: NA
D gene: NA
CDR3 DNA: TGTGCCAGCAGCTTAACACCAGGACCCTTGGACGAGCAGTACTTC
CDR3 protein: CASSLTPGPLDEQYF

V gene: TRBV27
J gene: TRBJ2-5
clone size: NA
D gene: NA
CDR3 DNA: TGTGCCAGCAGTTTTGACAGACCGCTTACGCCCCCCCAGTACCCCAGGGAGCAGTACTTC
CDR3 protein: CASSFDRPLTPPQYPREQYF

V gene: TRBV7-2
J gene: TRBJ1-1
clone size: few
D gene: TRBD1
CDR3 DNA: TGTGCCAGCAGCAAGAACAGGGGCACTGAAGCTTTCTTT
CDR3 protein: CASSKNRGTEAFF

V gene: TRBV20-1
J gene: TRBJ1-5
clone size: NA
D gene: NA
CDR3 DNA: TGCAGTGCTAGGTCCGCCTTTGATAGCAATCAGCCCCAGCATTTT
CDR3 protein: CSARSAFDSNQPQHF

V gene: TRBV6-1
J gene: TRBJ2-7
clone size: few
D gene: NA
CDR3 DNA: TGTGCCAGCAGTGACAGGGACTACGAGCAGTACTTC
CDR3 protein: CASSDRDYEQYF

V gene: TRBV7-9
J gene: TRBJ2-1
clone size: few
D gene: NA
CDR3 DNA: TGTGCCAGCAGCTCATTTCGAGGGAAATCCTACAATGAGCAGTTCTTC
CDR3 protein: CASSSFRGKSYNEQFF

V gene: TRBV4-3
J gene: TRBJ2-4
clone size: NA
D gene: TRBD2
CDR3 DNA: TGCGCCAGCAGCCAAGACCGACTAGCGGGAGTACCGAGAGCCAAAAACATTCAGTACTTC
CDR3 protein: CASSQDRLAGVPRAKNIQYF

V gene: TRBV5-1
J gene: TRBJ2-2
clone size: NA
D gene: NA
CDR3 DNA: TGCGCCAGCAGCGCGACAGTTACAAACACCGGGGAGCTGTTTTTT
CDR3 protein: CASSATVTNTGELFF

V gene: TRBV4-1
J gene: TRBJ2-3
clone size: NA
D gene: TRBD2
CDR3 DNA: TGCGCCAGCAGCCTTCGGACCGGGGGGGATACGCAGTATTTT
CDR3 protein: CASSLRTGGDTQYF

V gene: TRBV7-6
J gene: TRBJ1-2
clone size: NA
D gene: TRBD1
CDR3 DNA: TGTGCCAGCAGCCAGGGACAGCGAAGAGGCTACACCTTC
CDR3 protein: CASSQGQRRGYTF

V gene: TRBV20-1
J gene: TRBJ2-5
clone size: few
D gene: NA
CDR3 DNA: TGCAGTGCTAGACTCTACAGGGGAGGAGGGGAGACCCAGTACTTC
CDR3 protein: CSARLYRGGGETQYF

V gene: TRBV6-4
J gene: TRBJ2-1
clone size: NA
D gene: NA
CDR3 DNA: TGTGCCAGCAGTGGAGTCAACAGGGGGGGTTACAATGAGCAGTTCTTC
CDR3 protein: CASSGVNRGGYNEQFF

V gene: TRBV7-8
J gene: TRBJ2-1
clone size: NA
D gene: TRBD1
CDR3 DNA: TGTGCCAGCAGCTCCTACAGGGGTATCGATGAGCAGTTCTTC
CDR3 protein: CASSSYRGIDEQFF

V gene: TRBV29-1
J gene: TRBJ2-7
clone size: once
D gene: NA
CDR3 DNA: TGCAGCGTTGCGCTGCAGGGTGACGAGCAGTACTTC
CDR3 protein: CSVALQGDEQYF

V gene: TRBV7-2
J gene: TRBJ1-4
clone size: few
D gene: NA
CDR3 DNA: TGTGCCAGCAGCTCACAAGGGTATCTGGCTAATGAAAAACTGTTTTTT
CDR3 protein: CASSSQGYLANEKLFF

V gene: TRBV5-1
J gene: TRBJ2-1
clone size: NA
D gene: TRBD2
CDR3 DNA: TGCGCCAGCAGCTTGGCAGCGGGGGGCCTCCGGGATGAGCAGTTCTTC
CDR3 protein: CASSLAAGGLRDEQFF

V gene: TRBV5-6
J gene: TRBJ2-7
clone size: NA
D gene: NA
CDR3 DNA: TGTGCCAGCAGCTTGGCACGGGGGAATGCGGTTACCTACGAGCAGTACTTC
CDR3 protein: CASSLARGNAVTYEQYF

V gene: TRBV6-2/TRBV6-3
J gene: TRBJ1-2
clone size: NA
D gene: NA
CDR3 DNA: TGTGCCAGCAGTTACTCGGGGACTACTAACTATGGCTACACCTTC
CDR3 protein: CASSYSGTTNYGYTF

V gene: TRBV7-9
J gene: TRBJ2-7
clone size: few
D gene: TRBD1
CDR3 DNA: TGTGCCAGCAGCCTGGGACAGGCGATCTACGAGCAGTACTTC
CDR3 protein: CASSLGQAIYEQYF

V gene: TRBV29-1
J gene: TRBJ1-5
clone size: many
D gene: NA
CDR3 DNA: TGCAGCGTCCGGACCGGTGGCAATCAGCCCCAGCATTTT
CDR3 protein: CSVRTGGNQPQHF

V gene: TRBV4-1
J gene: TRBJ1-2
clone size: NA
D gene: NA
CDR3 DNA: TGCGCCAGCAGCCAAGACGGGACGGAAGGGTATGGCTACACCTTC
CDR3 protein: CASSQDGTEGYGYTF

V gene: TRBV20-1
J gene: TRBJ2-1
clone size: few
D gene: NA
CDR3 DNA: TGCAGTGCTAGATATGCAGCCAGCTCCTACAATGAGCAGTTCTTC
CDR3 protein: CSARYAASSYNEQFF

V gene: TRBV6-6
J gene: TRBJ1-6
clone size: NA
D gene: TRBD1
CDR3 DNA: TGTGCCAGCAGTTTGACCCGGGACAGTTCACCCCTCCACTTT
CDR3 protein: CASSLTRDSSPLHF

V gene: TRBV12-3/TRBV12-4
J gene: TRBJ2-5
clone size: many
D gene: TRBD1
CDR3 DNA: TGTGCCAGCAGTCCGGGGACAGCTCAAGAGACCCAGTACTTC
CDR3 protein: CASSPGTAQETQYF

V gene: TRBV7-2
J gene: TRBJ2-3
clone size: few
D gene: NA
CDR3 DNA: TGTGCCAGCAGCTCAGGGGGAGGGGGGGATACGCAGTATTTT
CDR3 protein: CASSSGGGGDTQYF

V gene: TRBV14
J gene: TRBJ1-2
clone size: few
D gene: NA
CDR3 DNA: TGTGCCAGCAGCCAAGGGACCCACTATGGCTACACCTTC
CDR3 protein: CASSQGTHYGYTF

V gene: TRBV5-1
J gene: TRBJ2-1
clone size: NA
D gene: TRBD2
CDR3 DNA: TGCGCCAGCAGCTTGGGGCTGACTAGCGGGGGGGGTGAGCAGTTCTTC
CDR3 protein: CASSLGLTSGGGEQFF

V gene: TRBV25-1
J gene: TRBJ1-2
clone size: NA
D gene: NA
CDR3 DNA: TGTGCCAGCAGTATAGGGGTATACGGCTACACCTTC
CDR3 protein: CASSIGVYGYTF

V gene: TRBV6-6
J gene: TRBJ1-2
clone size: NA
D gene: NA
CDR3 DNA: TGTGCCAGCAGTTCGACTGAGGGGGGGCTCATCTATGGCTACACCTTC
CDR3 protein: CASSSTEGGLIYGYTF

V gene: TRBV27
J gene: TRBJ2-1
clone size: NA
D gene: NA
CDR3 DNA: TGTGCCAGCAGTTTCTCTAAGGGCGATTACAATGAGCAGTTCTTC
CDR3 protein: CASSFSKGDYNEQFF

V gene: TRBV20-1
J gene: TRBJ1-2
clone size: many
D gene: TRBD1
CDR3 DNA: TGCAGTGCCCCGCGGACAGGGGAGAGTGGCTACACCTTC
CDR3 protein: CSAPRTGESGYTF

V gene: TRBV7-2
J gene: TRBJ2-7
clone size: many
D gene: NA
CDR3 DNA: TGTGCCAGCAGCTTAGTTGCTAGCGACGAGCAGTACTTC
CDR3 protein: CASSLVASDEQYF

V gene: TRBV7-2
J gene: TRBJ2-1
clone size: many
D gene: NA
CDR3 DNA: TGTGCCAGCAGCTTAGTTGGTGGGGGGAACAATGAGCAGTTCTTC
CDR3 protein: CASSLVGGGNNEQFF

V gene: TRBV12-3/TRBV12-4
J gene: TRBJ1-2
clone size: few
D gene: NA
CDR3 DNA: TGTGCCAGCGGCGGGGCAGGGAATGGCTACACCTTC
CDR3 protein: CASGGAGNGYTF

V gene: TRBV10-3
J gene: TRBJ2-3
clone size: few
D gene: TRBD1
CDR3 DNA: TGTGCCATCAGTGAGTCGGCCAGGGGGTACACAGATACGCAGTATTTT
CDR3 protein: CAISESARGYTDTQYF

V gene: TRBV5-1
J gene: TRBJ2-3
clone size: NA
D gene: NA
CDR3 DNA: TGCGCCAGCAGCGGGGGCGGTTACAGCACAGATACGCAGTATTTT
CDR3 protein: CASSGGGYSTDTQYF

V gene: TRBV12-3/TRBV12-4
J gene: TRBJ2-5
clone size: few
D gene: NA
CDR3 DNA: TGTGCCAGCAGTTTCATGAGGACTCCCCAAGAGACCCAGTACTTC
CDR3 protein: CASSFMRTPQETQYF

V gene: TRBV4-1
J gene: TRBJ2-3
clone size: few
D gene: NA
CDR3 DNA: TGCGCCAGCAGCCACGAGACAGGCGCAGATACGCAGTATTTT
CDR3 protein: CASSHETGADTQYF

V gene: TRBV5-6
J gene: TRBJ2-3
clone size: once
D gene: NA
CDR3 DNA: TGTACCAGCAGCATCTGGTACGCTAGCGTGAGCACAGATACGCAGTATTTT
CDR3 protein: CTSSIWYASVSTDTQYF

V gene: TRBV12-3/TRBV12-4
J gene: TRBJ2-1
clone size: few
D gene: NA
CDR3 DNA: TGTGCCAGCAGTTTACAGGGGAGGGAGCAGTTCTTC
CDR3 protein: CASSLQGREQFF

V gene: TRBV7-9
J gene: TRBJ2-2
clone size: NA
D gene: NA
CDR3 DNA: TGTGCCAGCAGCCCCTTTAGTCAAGGCCCCGGGGAGCTGTTTTTT
CDR3 protein: CASSPFSQGPGELFF

V gene: TRBV28
J gene: TRBJ2-7
clone size: NA
D gene: NA
CDR3 DNA: TGTGCCAGCAGTTTAGGTCTGGTCTACGAGCAGTACTTC
CDR3 protein: CASSLGLVYEQYF

V gene: TRBV7-4
J gene: TRBJ2-5
clone size: NA
D gene: NA
CDR3 DNA: TGTGCCAGCAGCAACGGCGCAGAGACCCAGTACTTC
CDR3 protein: CASSNGAETQYF

V gene: TRBV5-1
J gene: TRBJ1-2
clone size: NA
D gene: NA
CDR3 DNA: TGCGCCAGTGCCCAAGGGCCGGGAGACTATGGCTACACCTTC
CDR3 protein: CASAQGPGDYGYTF

V gene: TRBV5-1
J gene: TRBJ2-1
clone size: NA
D gene: NA
CDR3 DNA: TGCGCCAGCAGCCCCACCTTAGACAATGAGCAGTTCTTC
CDR3 protein: CASSPTLDNEQFF

V gene: TRBV7-2
J gene: TRBJ1-5
clone size: NA
D gene: NA
CDR3 DNA: TGTGCCAGCAGCTTAACCTATCGGGGTCAGCCCCAGCATTTT
CDR3 protein: CASSLTYRGQPQHF

V gene: TRBV4-1
J gene: TRBJ2-5
clone size: NA
D gene: NA
CDR3 DNA: TGCGCCAGCAGCCAACCCGGACACCAGACCCAGTACTTC
CDR3 protein: CASSQPGHQTQYF

V gene: TRBV9
J gene: TRBJ1-3
clone size: NA
D gene: NA
CDR3 DNA: TGTGCCAGCAGCGTAGCCCAAGACCCCTCTGGAAACACCATATATTTT
CDR3 protein: CASSVAQDPSGNTIYF

V gene: TRBV7-8
J gene: TRBJ2-5
clone size: many
D gene: NA
CDR3 DNA: TGTGCCAGCAGCTTAAGGAGTCGGAGGGAGAGGGGATCCCCCCAAGAGACCCAGTACTTC
CDR3 protein: CASSLRSRRERGSPQETQYF

V gene: TRBV12-3/TRBV12-4
J gene: TRBJ2-7
clone size: NA
D gene: TRBD2
CDR3 DNA: TGTGCCAGCAGCCCTGACCGGGACGGGGGGGAGGCCCAGTACTTC
CDR3 protein: CASSPDRDGGEAQYF

V gene: TRBV7-9
J gene: TRBJ2-7
clone size: many
D gene: TRBD2
CDR3 DNA: TGTGCCAGCAGCTTAGGGTCTGGCCTAGCGGAATCCTACGAGCAGTACTTC
CDR3 protein: CASSLGSGLAESYEQYF

V gene: TRBV12-3/TRBV12-4
J gene: TRBJ2-7
clone size: many
D gene: NA
CDR3 DNA: TGTGCCAGCACCCTGACAGGATCTTACGAGCAGTACTTC
CDR3 protein: CASTLTGSYEQYF

V gene: TRBV29-1
J gene: TRBJ2-5
clone size: NA
D gene: NA
CDR3 DNA: TGCAGCGTTGAAACTGGGGAGGCCCAGTACTTC
CDR3 protein: CSVETGEAQYF

V gene: TRBV7-6
J gene: TRBJ2-5
clone size: NA
D gene: TRBD2
CDR3 DNA: TGTGCCAGCAGCCGGGGGGGCCTGGGGGAGACCCAGTACTTC
CDR3 protein: CASSRGGLGETQYF

V gene: TRBV5-5
J gene: TRBJ2-1
clone size: few
D gene: NA
CDR3 DNA: TGTGCCAGCAGCTTGGCGGGACACAATGAGCAGTTCTTC
CDR3 protein: CASSLAGHNEQFF

V gene: TRBV20-1
J gene: TRBJ2-5
clone size: few
D gene: NA
CDR3 DNA: TGCAGTGCTAGAGAGGTGGGAGGAGAGACCCAGTACTTC
CDR3 protein: CSAREVGGETQYF

V gene: TRBV7-2
J gene: TRBJ2-3
clone size: many
D gene: NA
CDR3 DNA: TGTGCCAGCAGCTTAGCAAGGGGCGGCACAGATACGCAGTATTTT
CDR3 protein: CASSLARGGTDTQYF

V gene: TRBV25-1
J gene: TRBJ1-1
clone size: few
D gene: TRBD1
CDR3 DNA: TGTGCCAGCAGTGATCCGGGACAGGGACCGAAAGAAGCTTTCTTT
CDR3 protein: CASSDPGQGPKEAFF

V gene: TRBV2
J gene: TRBJ2-1
clone size: NA
D gene: TRBD2
CDR3 DNA: TGTGCCGGAGCTAGCGGGGGGCAGCCCTACAATAAGCAGTTCTTC
CDR3 protein: CAGASGGQPYNKQFF

V gene: TRBV6-5
J gene: TRBJ1-2
clone size: few
D gene: TRBD1
CDR3 DNA: TGTGCCAGCAGTAAGGGACAGAACTCGCTAGGTGGCTACACCTTC
CDR3 protein: CASSKGQNSLGGYTF